This T cell receptor beta chain derives from a study of blood T cell repertoires in COVID-19. Across the whole study: The United States, Italy and Spain supplied acute and convalescent COVID-19 samples.

In the source study's methods: For nucleated cells, counts were estimated from reference gene primer amplification. Generated by immunoSEQ multiplex PCR, the TCRdb table keeps only in-frame clones and is missing some. Clone size and V and J calls were adopted from that table, with D and trimming inferred from the DNA. The repertoire holds more than 300,000 clones, with around nine tenths as singletons. Remarks on this clone: A read error may account for a junction end that differs from germline.

Per germline, CDR1 SNHLY and CDR2 FYNNEI. The CDR3 totals 16 residues. Cohorts were assigned according to the clinical history that participants reported. This chain links TRBV2 with TRBJ1-6; a weak D match, TRBD1 (6 bases). The receptor comes from a woman aged 25 to 45 who had been exposed to COVID-19. Specimen: PBMCs or T cells enriched from blood (not recorded which). The CDR3 nucleotides read TGTGCCAGCGAAGTTGCCAGGGGAACTTATAAGTCACCCCTCCACTTT. This sequence encodes CASEVARGTYKSPLHF.